This paragraph covers one T cell receptor (beta chain) sequence. This sample was included in a study of blood T cell repertoires in COVID-19. This CDR3 comprises 15 residues. J lost 5 bases, V lost 1 base, and 6 bases had no gene match. Germline V gene data show CDR1 as SQVTM and CDR2 as ANQGSEA. Authors' methods: Quantification of nucleated cells was approximated via reference gene primer amplification. Profiled with immunoSEQ multiplex PCR; TCRdb holds only in-frame clones, not every one. The DNA was the basis for D and trimming; V, J and clone size are from that table. The sample holds under 300,000 clones, less than 90% seen once.

Specimen: peripheral blood. This clonotype was sampled from a man between 60 and 75 years old who had recovered from COVID-19. The rearrangement uses TRBV29-1 and TRBJ2-5, with 11 bases fitting TRBD2. The CDR3 loop is CSVEGSGGARETQYF. As DNA, the CDR3 is TGCAGCGTTGAAGGTAGCGGGGGGGCCCGGGAGACCCAGTACTTC.